This T cell receptor beta chain was observed in a study of T cell repertoires in cytomegalovirus infection. For the study at large: It can be stated that public TCR beta signatures indicated CMV infection as well as a matching HLA type.

The count of this clonotype is one. What it binds is unknown. Germline V lookup: CDR1 SGDLS, CDR2 YYNGEE. CDR3 size: 15 residues. Trimming stripped 0 bases from V and 4 bases from J, with 11 bases between. Overall study findings and caveats: Adding up the frequency of public TCR beta families identified people who carried CMV plus the relevant HLA. Dominating the ex vivo response were TCR beta clonotypes that were CMV-specific and HLA-C-restricted.

TCRdb used MiXCR to reprocess the reads, holding one entry per CDR3 protein. The sample shows 200,000 to 250,000 distinct CDR3 sequences, 20% to 25% of them seen only once. This TCR was sampled from a human donor in good health (CMV status not recorded). Some clones in this sample may be carry-over from other donors' samples. The rearrangement uses TRBV9 and TRBJ2-1, with D maybe TRBD2 (5 bases). The material sequenced was CD8+ T cells from PBMCs. CDR3 bases: TGTGCCAGCAGCGTAGCGGGGTTGGGGTACAATGAGCAGTTCTTC. Protein sequence: CASSVAGLGYNEQFF.